These 18 T cell receptor beta chains share one sample of origin, sequenced in a study of response to subunit inactivated influenza vaccine. TCRdb re-analysed the RT-PCR reads in MiXCR, keeping a single row per CDR3 protein. Of about 310,000 distinct CDR3 sequences listed, roughly 20% are singletons. The input for sequencing was PBMCs from blood, taken less than 22 months after vaccination. These receptors came from a man between 50 and 69 years old who received an inactivated influenza vaccine.

This clonotype was seen many times. The chain recombines TRBV12-3 or TRBV12-4 with TRBJ1-1; no clear D. The V end was cut by 8 bases, the J end by 3 bases, with 13 bases between. CDR3 length: 13 amino acids. CDR3: CASSYGVDTEAFF. The CDR3, as DNA: TGTGCCAGCTCCTACGGCGTCGACACTGAAGCTTTCTTT.

In its sample, this clonotype was seen a few times. The rearrangement uses TRBV3-1 and TRBJ2-5; D call uncertain. Germline CDR1 reads LGHDT; CDR2 reads YNNKEL (reference sequence). V shed 0 bases and J shed 2 bases, with 16 bases lying between them. This CDR3 is built from 17 residues. The CDR3 DNA sequence: TGTGCCAGCAGCCAAGACGCGCGAGATCTACGACAAGAGACCCAGTACTTC. Translation: CASSQDARDLRQETQYF.

Regarding this clonotype: It may be a read error: a sequence one base away is much more abundant. The CDR3 nucleotides are TGTGCCAGCAGCCCCTGGGTTGGGATTAGCGGATTACAAGAGACCCAGTACTTC. Its translation is CASSPWVGISGLQETQYF. This chain connects TRBV7-6 to TRBJ2-5, with a possible D match to TRBD2 (6 bases). The CDR3 runs 18 residues. Trimming shortened V by 5 bases and J by 2 bases, and 24 bases separated the two germline ends. Germline V gives CDR1 SGHVS, CDR2 FNYEAQ.

This clonotype was recorded a few times. V usage is TRBV5-4 and J usage is TRBJ1-1, with a tentative D call TRBD1 (6 bases). This CDR3 region has 15 residues. The ends were cut back, 4 bases at V and 3 bases at J, with 16 bases in the middle. CDR1 SGHNT and CDR2 YYREEE come from the germline V gene (reference sequence). Here the CDR3 DNA reads TGTGCCAGCAGCCCCAGCGGCAGGGGAGACACTGAAGCTTTCTTT. It is translated as CASSPSGRGDTEAFF.

The rearrangement joins TRBV29-1 to TRBJ1-1, with no clear D. Trimming took off 6 bases at V and 3 bases at J, with 11 bases between the two ends. Per germline, CDR1 SQVTM and CDR2 ANQGSEA. The CDR3 consists of 12 residues. The CDR3 loop reads CSVVDGDTEAFF. In nucleotides, the CDR3 is TGCAGCGTCGTAGATGGGGACACTGAAGCTTTCTTT.

The J gene is TRBJ1-2, the V gene TRBV18, with D possibly matching TRBD1 (5 bases). Trimming left V 2 bases short and J 2 bases short, with 15 bases between. CDR3 size: 16 residues. The germline V gene has CDR1 KGHSH and CDR2 LQKENI. In DNA, the CDR3 is TGTGCCAGCTCACCAAGGGGAGTGCAGGCAAACTATGGCTACACCTTC. Its translation: CASSPRGVQANYGYTF.

The rearrangement uses TRBV2 and TRBJ1-5; possibly TRBD1 for D (6 bases). The germline V gene has CDR1 SNHLY and CDR2 FYNNEI. V dropped 7 bases and J dropped 6 bases, with 13 bases sitting between them. The CDR3 contains 13 residues. This chain's CDR3 is CASKTGLSQPQHF. The DNA for the CDR3 is TGTGCCAGCAAAACAGGGCTAAGTCAGCCCCAGCATTTT.

This clonotype was recorded once. The chain carries TRBV6-2 or TRBV6-3 and TRBJ1-1; possible D gene TRBD1, 6 bases. Germline CDR1 and CDR2: MNHEY and SVGEGT. This CDR3 contains 14 residues. Trimming cost V 5 bases and J 3 bases, with 13 bases left between them. CDR3 coding DNA: TGTGCCAGCAGTACCTTGGGGGGCGACACTGAAGCTTTCTTT. As protein: CASSTLGGDTEAFF.

The CDR3 here is CASTTLQGGNTEAFF. CDR3 nucleotides: TGCGCCAGCACCACATTACAGGGCGGGAACACTGAAGCTTTCTTT. V is TRBV4-1 and J is TRBJ1-1; D perhaps matches TRBD1 (6 bases). The V end lost 7 bases, the J end lost 1 base, and 16 bases lay between the germline ends. The germline V gene has CDR1 MGHRA and CDR2 YSYEKL. CDR3 length: 15 amino acids.

This clonotype appeared a few times. The gene calls are TRBV5-1 and TRBJ1-1; 7 bases match TRBD1. V trimming: 0 bases; J trimming: 4 bases; junction bases outside the gene matches: 6. CDR3 length equals 15 residues. Per the germline V gene, CDR1 is SGHRS and CDR2 is YFSETQ. The CDR3 DNA is TGCGCCAGCAGCTTGGAAGAGGGGGCAGGCACTGAAGCTTTCTTT. Residues: CASSLEEGAGTEAFF.

This chain connects TRBV5-6 to TRBJ1-4; D is possibly TRBD1 (5 bases). V was shortened by 4 bases and J by 2 bases, with 12 bases between the two germline ends. The length of the CDR3 is 15 residues. Germline-derived CDR1 and CDR2 are SGHDT and YYEEEE. CDR3 sequence: CASSPPGPTNEKLFF. Here the CDR3 DNA reads TGTGCCAGCAGCCCGCCGGGACCCACTAATGAAAAACTGTTTTTT.

The V call is TRBV20-1, the J call TRBJ1-5, with a weak D call TRBD1 (5 bases). The CDR3 runs to 13 residues. V was trimmed by 7 bases and J by 3 bases, leaving 13 bases between them. CDR1 and CDR2 (germline): DFQATT, SNEGSKA (reference sequence). The CDR3 loop reads CSVQTVDNQPQHF. CDR3 coding DNA: TGCAGTGTCCAGACAGTCGACAATCAGCCCCAGCATTTT.

This clonotype has a handful of counts. CDR3 bases: TGTGCCAGCAGCTTGAGCCAGCCCTATAATTCACCCCTCCACTTT. Translating gives CASSLSQPYNSPLHF. This chain connects TRBV5-6 to TRBJ1-6; no clear D. Germline V CDR1 and CDR2: SGHDT, YYEEEE. Between the trimmed V and J ends, which lost 1 base and 2 bases, there was a span of 7 bases. This CDR3 is 15 amino acids long.

This clonotype was picked up a small number of times. The chain is built from TRBV12-3 or TRBV12-4 and TRBJ2-7; D unresolved. Trimming took 3 bases from V and 5 from J, leaving 14 bases between them. This CDR3 region has 14 residues. CDR3 sequence: CASSLLDLVDEQYF. The CDR3, as DNA: TGTGCCAGCAGTTTGCTTGACCTTGTGGACGAGCAGTACTTC.

V gene TRBV20-1 combines with J gene TRBJ1-2; TRBD1 matches at 9 bases. Germline CDR1 reads DFQATT; CDR2 reads SNEGSKA (reference sequence). This CDR3 contains 15 residues. V gave up 6 bases and J gave up 2 bases; unmatched junction bases: 10. The CDR3 sequence: CSAPGQGQKNYGYTF. The CDR3 nucleotides are TGCAGTGCCCCGGGACAGGGCCAAAAAAACTATGGCTACACCTTC.

V gene TRBV27 combines with J gene TRBJ2-5, with D possibly TRBD2 on 6 matching bases. Deletions cut 3 bases from V and 5 bases from J, with 13 bases between. The germline V gene encodes CDR1 MNHEY and CDR2 SMNVEV (reference sequence). This CDR3 comprises 14 residues. CDR3 DNA sequence: TGTGCCAGCAGTTTTTGGGGGGTGGAGGAGACCCAGTACTTC. As protein: CASSFWGVEETQYF.

This clonotype was observed at least ten times. The rearrangement joins TRBV5-1 to TRBJ1-1; TRBD1 matches at 7 bases. CDR1 is SGHRS and CDR2 is YFSETQ in the germline V gene. The CDR3 runs to 15 residues. V dropped 3 bases and J dropped 2; count of bases not matched to a gene: 7. Here the CDR3 reads CASSSRQGGNTEAFF. CDR3 coding DNA: TGCGCCAGCAGCTCCCGACAGGGAGGCAACACTGAAGCTTTCTTT.

This clonotype was seen many times. This chain uses TRBV12-3 or TRBV12-4 with TRBJ1-2, with 7 bases matching TRBD1. The CDR3 has 14 residues. V lost 2 bases and J lost 5; bases outside the gene matches: 5. CDR3 loop: CASSLRTGAYGYTF. CDR3 nucleotide sequence: TGTGCCAGCAGTTTAAGGACAGGTGCATATGGCTACACCTTC.